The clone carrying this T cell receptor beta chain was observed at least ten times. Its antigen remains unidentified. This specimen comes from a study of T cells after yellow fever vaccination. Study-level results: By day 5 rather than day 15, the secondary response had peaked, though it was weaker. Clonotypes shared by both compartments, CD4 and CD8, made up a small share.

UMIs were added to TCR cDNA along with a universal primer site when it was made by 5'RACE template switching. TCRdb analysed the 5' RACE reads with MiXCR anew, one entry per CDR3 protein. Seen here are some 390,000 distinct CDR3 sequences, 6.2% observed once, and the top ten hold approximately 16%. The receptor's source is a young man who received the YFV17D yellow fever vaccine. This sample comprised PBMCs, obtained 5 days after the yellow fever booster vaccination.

The CDR3 DNA reads as TGTGCCAGCAGTATGTTAGCGGGATCAGATACGCAGTATTTT. It codes for CASSMLAGSDTQYF. J is TRBJ2-3 and V is TRBV12-3 or TRBV12-4, with 8 bases lining up with TRBD2. CDR3 length: 14 amino acids. After removal of 5 bases from V and 4 bases from J, the junction contained 5 bases not matched to a gene.